The 27 T cell receptor beta chains below were found in one sample sequenced in a study of OX40 agonist ivuxolimab in advanced cancers. TCRdb keeps only in-frame clones here, not all; method: immunoSEQ multiplex PCR. The data hold tens of thousands of clones, with roughly 84% observed a single time. The sequencing used CD4+ or CD8+ T cells sorted from blood, collected in a trial of the OX40 agonist ivuxolimab. Receptors were obtained from an adult with an advanced solid tumor such as melanoma, head and neck, liver or kidney cancer.

This chain connects TRBV14 to TRBJ1-1, with D perhaps matching TRBD1 (5 bases). In germline, CDR1 is SGHDN, CDR2 FVKESK. CDR3 length: 15 residues. The V end lost 4 bases, the J end lost 0 bases, and 12 bases lay between the germline ends. The CDR3 is CASSPWGRVNTEAFF. The CDR3 DNA is TGTGCCAGCAGCCCTTGGGGCAGGGTGAACACTGAAGCTTTCTTT.

This chain uses TRBV10-3 with TRBJ1-1, with TRBD1 identical over 7 bases. Trimming took 6 bases from V and 3 from J; bases not matched to a gene: 4. The CDR3 runs 13 residues. Germline CDR1 ENHRY, CDR2 SYGVKD. CDR3 bases: TGTGCCATCAGGATTGACAGGGACACTGAAGCTTTCTTT. Translation: CAIRIDRDTEAFF.

The chain carries TRBV29-1 and TRBJ2-1, with 10 bases that match TRBD2. Losses at the gene ends were 3 bases for V and 7 bases for J; bases not matched to a gene: 3. Germline V gene sequence: CDR1 SQVTM, CDR2 ANQGSEA. There are 13 residues in the CDR3. The CDR3: CSVDLAGANEQFF. The CDR3 DNA reads TGCAGCGTTGATCTAGCGGGAGCGAATGAGCAGTTCTTC.

The chain joins TRBV14 to TRBJ2-5; possible D gene TRBD2, 5 bases. The CDR3 totals 11 residues. The germline CDR1 and CDR2 sequences are SGHDN and FVKESK. Between the trimmed V and J ends, which lost 5 bases and 4 bases, there was a span of 5 bases. The CDR3 loop is CASSAGETQYF. The CDR3 nucleotides read TGTGCCAGCAGCGCGGGAGAGACCCAGTACTTC.

V usage is TRBV30 and J usage is TRBJ1-5, with 9 nucleotides matching TRBD1. This CDR3 comprises 14 residues. CDR1 is GTSNPN and CDR2 is SVGIG in the germline V gene (reference sequence). V shed 3 bases and J 1 base; nucleotides not matched to a gene: 1. In nucleotides, the CDR3 is TGTGCCTGGAGGGACAGGGGAAGCAATCAGCCCCAGCATTTT. This translates into CAWRDRGSNQPQHF. Based on the CDR3 plus reference TRBV30 and TRBJ1-5, the full variable domain is SQTIHQWPATLVQPVGSPLSLECTVEGTSNPNLYWYRQAAGRGLQLLFYSVGIGQISSEVPQNLSASRPQDRQFILSSKKLLLSDSGFYLCAWRDRGSNQPQHFGDGTRLSIL.

V gene TRBV4-3 combines with J gene TRBJ2-3; D may match TRBD1 or TRBD2 (5 bases each). The germline gives CDR1 LGHNA, CDR2 YSLEER. V lost 6 bases and J 5 bases, leaving 21 bases between the germline ends. The length of the CDR3 is 16 residues. CDR3 amino acids: CASSRLPWGGGDTQYF. The DNA for the CDR3 is TGCGCCAGCAGTCGACTCCCCTGGGGTGGGGGAGATACGCAGTATTTT.

The chain is built from TRBV5-1 and TRBJ1-6; tentative D call: TRBD1 (5 bases). Per the germline V gene, CDR1 is SGHRS and CDR2 is YFSETQ. The CDR3 extends over 14 amino acids. V was clipped by 4 bases and J by 4 bases, with 9 bases between them. The CDR3 DNA is TGCGCCAGCAGCGTCGACAGATATAATTCACCCCTCCACTTT. As protein: CASSVDRYNSPLHF.

The V gene is TRBV2, the J gene TRBJ2-7; D uncertain. V lost 4 bases and J 5 bases, leaving 9 bases between the germline ends. The germline V gene has CDR1 SNHLY and CDR2 FYNNEI. The CDR3 runs 12 residues. The CDR3 nucleotides are TGTGCCAGCAGTGCCATTTTCCACGAGCAGTACTTC. Encoded protein: CASSAIFHEQYF.

V gene TRBV6-6 combines with J gene TRBJ2-7, with unresolved D. The V end lost 0 bases, the J end lost 1 base, and 10 bases lay between the germline ends. Germline CDR1 is MNHNY and CDR2 is SVGAGI (reference sequence). There are 15 residues in the CDR3. This CDR3 is CASSYSTYQSYEQYF. In DNA form, the CDR3 reads TGTGCCAGCAGTTACTCGACTTACCAGTCCTACGAGCAGTACTTC.

The genes are TRBV7-2 and TRBJ2-7; D uncertain. Per germline, CDR1 SGHTA and CDR2 FQGNSA. The germline V and J ends were trimmed by 4 bases and 2 bases, with 12 bases remaining between them. The CDR3 loop spans 14 amino acids. In DNA form, the CDR3 reads TGTGCCAGCAGCTCTCGAACAGTAGCCTACGAGCAGTACTTC. It is translated as CASSSRTVAYEQYF.

This clone was observed once. V usage is TRBV28 and J usage is TRBJ2-7, with a tentative D call TRBD1 (5 bases). The CDR3 contains 12 residues. V gave up 6 bases and J gave up 3 bases, with 9 bases separating them. CDR1 MDHEN and CDR2 SYDVKM come from the germline V gene. CDR3 region: CASRPDSYEQYF. CDR3 in DNA: TGTGCCAGCAGACCCGACAGCTACGAGCAGTACTTC.

Only a few counts were recorded for this clone. The rearrangement uses TRBV29-1 and TRBJ2-1; no firm D call. V was cut by 4 bases and J by 0 bases, with 10 bases left in between. CDR1 SQVTM and CDR2 ANQGSEA come from the germline V gene. The CDR3 is made up of 14 amino acids. The CDR3, as DNA: TGCAGCGTTGCTCACGGAACCTCCTACAATGAGCAGTTCTTC. The encoded protein is CSVAHGTSYNEQFF.

The chain uses TRBV11-3 and TRBJ2-6, with D perhaps matching TRBD1 (6 bases). Trimming took off 3 bases at V and 2 bases at J, with 11 bases between the two ends. Germline lookup yields CDR1 SGHNT and CDR2 YENEEA. The CDR3 length is 16 residues. The CDR3 sequence is CASSLGNRAGANVLTF. The CDR3 nucleotides read TGTGCCAGCAGCTTGGGTAACAGGGCTGGGGCCAACGTCCTGACTTTC.

V usage is TRBV27 and J usage is TRBJ2-3; D gene ambiguous. Trimming cost V 8 bases and J 2 bases, with 11 bases left between them. The germline gives CDR1 MNHEY, CDR2 SMNVEV (reference sequence). The CDR3 is 13 amino acids. The CDR3 loop reads CASGLSYTDTQYF. The CDR3 region has the DNA TGTGCCAGCGGGTTGTCCTACACAGATACGCAGTATTTT.

The CDR3 is CASSLVGSGNEKLFF. CDR3 nucleotides: TGTGCCAGCAGCTTAGTAGGGAGCGGTAATGAAAAACTGTTTTTT. The chain employs TRBV7-3 and TRBJ1-4; D not certain. This CDR3 region has 15 residues. Trimming took 2 bases from V and 4 from J, leaving 11 bases between them. Germline CDR1 and CDR2: SGHTA and FQGTGA.

This chain joins TRBV5-1 and TRBJ2-7; D uncertain. Trimming shortened V by 0 bases and J by 5 bases, and 12 bases separated the two germline ends. Germline V CDR1 and CDR2: SGHRS, YFSETQ. The CDR3 spans 14 residues. The CDR3 loop reads CASSLVGPGDEQYF. The CDR3 region has the DNA TGCGCCAGCAGCTTGGTGGGCCCAGGTGACGAGCAGTACTTC.

In its sample, this clone was seen once. V gene TRBV18 combines with J gene TRBJ1-5; no reliable D call. The V end was cut by 6 bases, the J end by 9 bases, with 24 bases between. The CDR3 has 16 residues. In germline, CDR1 is KGHSH, CDR2 LQKENI. The CDR3 loop is CASSSTASPLLRPQHF. CDR3 DNA sequence: TGTGCCAGCTCTTCGACTGCGTCTCCCCTCCTACGGCCCCAGCATTTT. Drawing the rest from reference TRBV18 and TRBJ1-5, the complete variable domain is NAGVMQNPRHLVRRRGQEARLRCSPMKGHSHVYWYRQLPEEGLKFMVYLQKENIIDESGMPKERFSAEFPKEGPSILRIQQVVRGDSAAYFCASSSTASPLLRPQHFGDGTRLSIL.

Here the CDR3 reads CASSSPLVAGVNEQYF. The DNA of the CDR3 is TGTGCCAGCAGCTCACCGTTAGTAGCGGGAGTTAACGAGCAGTACTTC. The chain uses TRBV7-2 and TRBJ2-7; 9 bases map to TRBD2. Germline-derived CDR1 and CDR2 are SGHTA and FQGNSA. V lost 4 bases to trimming and J lost 5 bases; unmatched junction nucleotides: 12. The CDR3 covers 16 residues. The full variable domain, with the rest looked up from reference TRBV7-2 and TRBJ2-7, is GAGVSQSPSNKVTEKGKDVELRCDPISGHTALYWYRQSLGQGLEFLIYFQGNSAPDKSGLPSDRFSAERTGGSVSTLTIQRTQQEDSAVYLCASSSPLVAGVNEQYFGPGTRLTVT.

The rearrangement uses TRBV20-1 and TRBJ2-3; tentatively, D is TRBD2 (6 bases). Between the trimmed V and J ends, which lost 6 bases and 7 bases, there was a span of 11 bases. This CDR3 comprises 11 residues. Per the germline V gene, CDR1 is DFQATT and CDR2 is SNEGSKA (reference sequence). This CDR3 is CSAEGGNTQYF. CDR3 coding DNA: TGCAGTGCGGAGGGAGGAAATACGCAGTATTTT.

CDR3 in DNA: TGTGCCAGCAGCTTTTATGGACAGACTTCTCAAGAGACCCAGTACTTC. Translating it yields CASSFYGQTSQETQYF. The chain links TRBV7-2 to TRBJ2-5; D perhaps matches TRBD1 (6 bases). The CDR3 is made up of 16 amino acids. The V end was cut by 3 bases, the J end by 2 bases, with 16 bases between. CDR1 is SGHTA and CDR2 is FQGNSA in the germline V gene.

The rearrangement uses TRBV5-1 and TRBJ1-1; D is perhaps TRBD1 (6 bases). The CDR3 consists of 15 residues. Trimming cost V 0 bases and J 2 bases, with 11 bases left between them. Per the germline V gene, CDR1 is SGHRS and CDR2 is YFSETQ. CDR3 in DNA: TGCGCCAGCAGCTTGGAGGGGGGTCCTAACACTGAAGCTTTCTTT. Translating it yields CASSLEGGPNTEAFF. Variable domain in full (rest from reference TRBV5-1 and TRBJ1-1): KAGVTQTPRYLIKTRGQQVTLSCSPISGHRSVSWYQQTPGQGLQFLFEYFSETQRNKGNFPGRFSGRQFSNSRSEMNVSTLELGDSALYLCASSLEGGPNTEAFFGQGTRLTVV.

The chain joins TRBV7-2 to TRBJ2-2, with D possibly being TRBD1 or TRBD2 (5 bases each). This CDR3 has 16 amino acids. CDR1 SGHTA and CDR2 FQGNSA come from the germline V gene. Deletions cut 1 base from V and 1 base from J, with 10 bases between. CDR3 in amino acids: CASSLDGALNTGELFF. The CDR3 coding sequence is TGTGCCAGCAGCTTAGACGGGGCACTGAACACCGGGGAGCTGTTTTTT. Based on the CDR3 plus reference TRBV7-2 and TRBJ2-2, the full variable domain is GAGVSQSPSNKVTEKGKDVELRCDPISGHTALYWYRQSLGQGLEFLIYFQGNSAPDKSGLPSDRFSAERTGGSVSTLTIQRTQQEDSAVYLCASSLDGALNTGELFFGEGSRLTVL.

V and J are TRBV6-6 and TRBJ1-2; unclear D gene. Trimming shortened V by 5 bases and J by 6 bases, and 7 bases separated the two germline ends. Germline V CDR1 and CDR2: MNHNY, SVGAGI (reference sequence). CDR3 length: 11 amino acids. Here the CDR3 DNA reads TGTGCCAGCAGTGCAGAAGATGGCTACACCTTC. As protein: CASSAEDGYTF.

V and J are TRBV25-1 and TRBJ2-7; no definite D call. This CDR3 has 12 residues. The V gene's germline CDR1 is MGHDK and CDR2 SYGVNS. V was trimmed by 4 bases and J by 3 bases, leaving 7 bases between them. This CDR3 is CASSVTYYEQYF. DNA of the CDR3: TGTGCCAGCAGTGTGACATACTACGAGCAGTACTTC.

J is TRBJ2-3 and V is TRBV29-1; 10 nucleotides match TRBD2. The germline gives CDR1 SQVTM, CDR2 ANQGSEA. The CDR3 runs to 15 residues. The V and J ends lost 3 bases and 1 base, in that order; junction bases with no gene match: 4. The CDR3: CSVEPSGRGTDTQYF. In DNA, the CDR3 is TGCAGCGTTGAGCCTAGCGGGAGAGGCACAGATACGCAGTATTTT.

This chain links TRBV19 with TRBJ2-7; D remains unclear. This CDR3 contains 15 residues. V was clipped by 0 bases and J by 3 bases, with 12 bases between them. The germline V gene has CDR1 LNHDA and CDR2 SQIVND (reference sequence). The CDR3 sequence is CASSIESGLSYEQYF. The CDR3 DNA sequence: TGTGCCAGTAGTATAGAAAGTGGGCTAAGCTACGAGCAGTACTTC.

J is TRBJ1-6 and V is TRBV27, with 7 bases lining up with TRBD1. Germline V lookup: CDR1 MNHEY, CDR2 SMNVEV (reference sequence). The length of the CDR3 is 17 residues. V gave up 5 bases and J gave up 5 bases; unmatched junction bases: 12. CDR3 residues: CASSPGPDRRNNSPLHF. CDR3 DNA sequence: TGTGCCAGCAGTCCAGGTCCGGACAGGCGTAATAATTCACCCCTCCACTTT.